The rows below give T cell receptor beta chains drawn from one sample of a study of T cells expressing NK-cell markers. TCRdb re-called the 5' RACE reads and shows each CDR3 protein once, DNA omitted. Its table records roughly 390,000 distinct CDR3 sequences. Input material: blood T cells: a sorted CD56 or NKG2C T cell subset, CD4+ or CD8+ T cells, or bulk PBMC T cells (not recorded which). The receptors originated from a woman in her fifties or sixties in good health. CDR3s include the opening cysteine and the closing phenylalanine or tryptophan. Each record gives: J gene, CDR3 length, V gene, CDR3 protein.

J gene: TRBJ2-7
CDR3 length: 14
V gene: TRBV7-9
CDR3 protein: CASSLSLGSYEQYF

J gene: TRBJ2-3
CDR3 length: 17
V gene: TRBV12-3/TRBV12-4
CDR3 protein: CASSLWGGEDPTDTQYF

J gene: TRBJ2-3
CDR3 length: 17
V gene: TRBV5-4
CDR3 protein: CASSLTGGLLQRDTQYF

J gene: TRBJ2-2
CDR3 length: 14
V gene: TRBV10-3
CDR3 protein: CAISEAWKPGELFF

J gene: TRBJ2-1
CDR3 length: 14
V gene: TRBV5-1
CDR3 protein: CASSVGGPYNEQFF

J gene: TRBJ2-4
CDR3 length: 17
V gene: TRBV18
CDR3 protein: CASSPRREGGVKNIQYF

J gene: TRBJ2-2
CDR3 length: 15
V gene: TRBV29-1
CDR3 protein: CSVEAVGGRAGELFF

J gene: TRBJ2-1
CDR3 length: 15
V gene: TRBV7-2
CDR3 protein: CASSRRQGDYNEQFF

J gene: TRBJ2-2
CDR3 length: 16
V gene: TRBV6-5
CDR3 protein: CASSYSTPGGSGELFF

J gene: TRBJ1-1
CDR3 length: 14
V gene: TRBV25-1
CDR3 protein: CASSVTGSNTEAFF

J gene: TRBJ2-3
CDR3 length: 13
V gene: TRBV12-3/TRBV12-4
CDR3 protein: CASRFGSTDTQYF

J gene: TRBJ2-1
CDR3 length: 16
V gene: TRBV5-1
CDR3 protein: CASSRTGTLNYNEQFF

J gene: TRBJ2-5
CDR3 length: 15
V gene: TRBV7-9
CDR3 protein: CASSSTMGLLETQYF

J gene: TRBJ2-1
CDR3 length: 16
V gene: TRBV7-7
CDR3 protein: CASSRLTSGDPNEQFF

J gene: TRBJ2-1
CDR3 length: 17
V gene: TRBV5-1
CDR3 protein: CASSLVASGNLYNEQFF

J gene: TRBJ2-2
CDR3 length: 18
V gene: TRBV5-6
CDR3 protein: CASSSVSSGTRFTGELFF

J gene: TRBJ2-5
CDR3 length: 15
V gene: TRBV28
CDR3 protein: CASSPPRRLGETQYF

J gene: TRBJ1-4
CDR3 length: 14
V gene: TRBV2
CDR3 protein: CASSEAFFNEKLFF

J gene: TRBJ2-7
CDR3 length: 16
V gene: TRBV20-1
CDR3 protein: CSARPSGTGGLGEQYF

J gene: TRBJ1-1
CDR3 length: 15
V gene: TRBV27
CDR3 protein: CASSFQPSGDTEAFF

J gene: TRBJ2-7
CDR3 length: 15
V gene: TRBV6-5
CDR3 protein: CASSYSSGVNYEQYF

J gene: TRBJ2-6
CDR3 length: 15
V gene: TRBV20-1
CDR3 protein: CSASKGGPGANVLTF

J gene: TRBJ2-2
CDR3 length: 14
V gene: TRBV19
CDR3 protein: CASSIRGGTGELFF

J gene: TRBJ2-3
CDR3 length: 14
V gene: TRBV2
CDR3 protein: CASSETQGRDTQYF

J gene: TRBJ2-1
CDR3 length: 16
V gene: TRBV11-2
CDR3 protein: CASSLGASGVGDEQFF

J gene: TRBJ1-1
CDR3 length: 13
V gene: TRBV7-8
CDR3 protein: CASSFQGITEAFF

J gene: TRBJ1-5
CDR3 length: 13
V gene: TRBV29-1
CDR3 protein: CSVEMAGNQPQHF

J gene: TRBJ2-1
CDR3 length: 16
V gene: TRBV7-2
CDR3 protein: CASSLFPSGAYNEQFF

J gene: TRBJ1-1
CDR3 length: 14
V gene: TRBV4-1
CDR3 protein: CASSQVGRGGEAFF

J gene: TRBJ2-3
CDR3 length: 13
V gene: TRBV12-3/TRBV12-4
CDR3 protein: CAQGGRSTDTQYF

J gene: TRBJ2-2
CDR3 length: 13
V gene: TRBV12-3/TRBV12-4
CDR3 protein: CASSLLRGGELFF

J gene: TRBJ1-2
CDR3 length: 16
V gene: TRBV4-1
CDR3 protein: CASSQDTAGGVYGYTF